The 18 T cell receptor beta chains below were found in one sample sequenced in a study of blood T cell repertoires in COVID-19. The method was immunoSEQ multiplex PCR; TCRdb's version includes in-frame clones alone and lacks a portion of them. The sample lists roughly 140,000 clones; approximately 90% were seen once. Source material: peripheral blood. The receptors stem from an older woman with active COVID-19.

The rearrangement joins TRBV19 to TRBJ2-1; D uncertain. The germline V and J ends were trimmed by 4 bases and 1 base, with 11 bases remaining between them. The CDR3 length is 15 residues. Germline assignment: CDR1 LNHDA and CDR2 SQIVND (reference sequence). Here the CDR3 DNA reads TGTGCCAGTAGTAAGACTGCTTATTCCTACAATGAGCAGTTCTTC. It codes for CASSKTAYSYNEQFF.

The V call is TRBV19, the J call TRBJ1-5; D might be TRBD1 (5 bases). The CDR3 extends over 17 amino acids. Germline CDR1 is LNHDA and CDR2 is SQIVND (reference sequence). V was pared by 3 bases and J by 4 bases, with 19 bases between. The CDR3 DNA reads as TGTGCCAGTAGTATGCCTCGGGGGAATAGTCGTAATCAGCCCCAGCATTTT. It encodes CASSMPRGNSRNQPQHF.

This clone was seen just once. The chain recombines TRBV7-2 with TRBJ2-1; D not resolved. Germline values: CDR1 SGHTA, CDR2 FQGNSA. The CDR3 is made up of 16 amino acids. Trimming pared 5 bases from V and 0 bases from J, leaving 14 bases between. CDR3 loop: CASSLVFNPSYNEQFF. As DNA, the CDR3 is TGTGCCAGCAGCCTAGTGTTTAATCCCTCCTACAATGAGCAGTTCTTC.

The rearrangement uses TRBV27 and TRBJ2-7; 8 bases align to TRBD2. CDR3 length: 15 residues. The germline CDR1 and CDR2 sequences are MNHEY and SMNVEV (reference sequence). V lost 3 bases and J lost 2; bases outside the gene matches: 6. The CDR3 bases are TGTGCCAGCAGTTTCTGGCGGGGGGCAACCTACGAGCAGTACTTC. The encoded protein is CASSFWRGATYEQYF.

This chain connects TRBV6-2 or TRBV6-3 to TRBJ2-5; 8 bases match TRBD1. The trim removed 4 bases at V and 5 bases at J, leaving 3 bases unmatched. The germline V gene has CDR1 MNHEY and CDR2 SVGEGT. This CDR3 is built from 13 residues. CDR3 residues: CASSSGGWETQYF. The DNA for the CDR3 is TGTGCCAGCAGTTCAGGGGGCTGGGAGACCCAGTACTTC.

The chain recombines TRBV10-3 with TRBJ2-1; maybe TRBD2 (6 bases). Germline values: CDR1 ENHRY, CDR2 SYGVKD. This CDR3 is 15 amino acids long. Trimming shortened V by 6 bases and J by 4 bases, and 16 bases separated the two germline ends. This chain's CDR3 is CAIRAGTGLYNEQFF. DNA for the CDR3: TGTGCCATCAGAGCCGGGACTGGACTATACAATGAGCAGTTCTTC.

The table lists this clone with a count of one. The chain carries TRBV6-6 and TRBJ1-4; a weak D match, TRBD1 (5 bases). Germline V gives CDR1 MNHNY, CDR2 SVGAGI (reference sequence). CDR3 length: 16 residues. V lost 0 bases to trimming and J lost 6 bases, with 14 bases between them. The CDR3 coding sequence is TGTGCCAGCAGTTACTCCGGGGGGGGAGGAGATGAAAAACTGTTTTTT. Protein: CASSYSGGGGDEKLFF.

The CDR3 sequence is CASSEARAEQYF. The CDR3 DNA is TGTGCCAGCAGTGAAGCGAGGGCCGAGCAGTACTTC. The rearrangement links TRBV2 to TRBJ2-7, with TRBD2 as a possible D gene (5 bases). V was shortened by 0 bases and J by 6 bases, with 6 bases between the two germline ends. Germline CDR1 is SNHLY and CDR2 is FYNNEI. The CDR3 contains 12 residues.

V and J are TRBV5-4 and TRBJ1-2, with TRBD1 as a possible D gene (6 bases). Germline CDR1 reads SGHNT; CDR2 reads YYREEE (reference sequence). The V gene lost 0 bases and the J gene lost 4 bases, with 16 bases spanning the gap. The CDR3 loop spans 16 amino acids. CDR3 protein: CASSLARTAFVYGYTF. DNA for the CDR3: TGTGCCAGCAGCTTGGCCAGGACAGCCTTCGTCTATGGCTACACCTTC.

The V gene is TRBV27, the J gene TRBJ2-1; 14 nucleotides agree with TRBD2. Germline CDR1 reads MNHEY; CDR2 reads SMNVEV (reference sequence). There are 15 residues in the CDR3. Trimming cost V 3 bases and J 7 bases; bases outside gene matches: 2. Here the CDR3 reads CASSLGLAGVNEQFF. As DNA, the CDR3 is TGTGCCAGCAGTTTGGGACTAGCGGGAGTGAATGAGCAGTTCTTC.

The J gene is TRBJ1-1, the V gene TRBV28; TRBD1 might be the D (5 bases). Between the trimmed V and J ends, which lost 5 bases and 6 bases, there was a span of 10 bases. The germline CDR1 and CDR2 sequences are MDHEN and SYDVKM. The CDR3 sequence is 12 residues long. The CDR3 DNA reads as TGTGCCAGCAGTATAAGGGGTCCTGAAGCTTTCTTT. Protein sequence: CASSIRGPEAFF.

V usage is TRBV18 and J usage is TRBJ2-2, with 7 bases identical to TRBD2. The V gene end was trimmed by 2 bases and the J gene end by 2 bases; junction bases not matched to a gene: 5. Germline assignment: CDR1 KGHSH and CDR2 LQKENI. This CDR3 has 16 residues. The CDR3 DNA sequence: TGTGCCAGCTCACCAAGGGTAGCGGGTAACACCGGGGAGCTGTTTTTT. Residues: CASSPRVAGNTGELFF. Together with reference TRBV18 and TRBJ2-2, the CDR3 gives the full variable domain: NAGVMQNPRHLVRRRGQEARLRCSPMKGHSHVYWYRQLPEEGLKFMVYLQKENIIDESGMPKERFSAEFPKEGPSILRIQQVVRGDSAAYFCASSPRVAGNTGELFFGEGSRLTVL.

This CDR3 reads CASSEPGSYWVEQFF. Here the CDR3 DNA reads TGTGCCAGCAGTGAACCAGGGTCTTACTGGGTTGAGCAGTTCTTC. V is TRBV25-1 and J is TRBJ2-1; D may be TRBD1 (5 bases). CDR3 length equals 15 residues. V shed 2 bases and J shed 9 bases, with 17 bases lying between them. Germline-derived CDR1 and CDR2 are MGHDK and SYGVNS.

V gene TRBV4-3 combines with J gene TRBJ1-3, with a possible D match to TRBD1 (5 bases). V lost 0 bases, J lost 6 bases, and 15 bases lay in between. Germline V gene lookup returns CDR1 LGHNA and CDR2 YSLEER. The CDR3 consists of 16 residues. The CDR3 region is CASSQDILTVQNTIYF. The CDR3 DNA follows: TGCGCCAGCAGCCAAGATATTTTGACAGTTCAAAACACCATATATTTT.

V gene TRBV3-1 (or the pseudogene TRBV3-2) combines with J gene TRBJ1-5; 8 bases are a match to TRBD1. Germline V CDR1 and CDR2: LGHDT, YNNKEL (reference sequence). This CDR3 region has 15 residues. Trimming at V came to 6 bases and at J to 2 bases, leaving 6 bases not matched to a gene. CDR3 DNA: TGTGCCAGCAGACACTCGACAGGGGGCAATCAGCCCCAGCATTTT. Amino acid sequence: CASRHSTGGNQPQHF.

DNA for the CDR3: TGTGCCAGCTCACGGGGGGACTCGCAGTACTTC. It is translated as CASSRGDSQYF. This chain links TRBV18 with TRBJ2-7; possibly TRBD2 for D (6 bases). The V and J ends lost 4 bases and 9 bases respectively, with 10 bases between them. Germline V lookup: CDR1 KGHSH, CDR2 LQKENI. CDR3 length equals 11 residues.

The table lists this clone with a count of one. This chain uses TRBV7-9 with TRBJ2-3; unclear D gene. Trimming pared 5 bases from V and 2 bases from J, leaving 14 bases between. CDR3 length: 15 residues. Germline assignment: CDR1 SEHNR and CDR2 FQNEAQ (reference sequence). CDR3 sequence: CASSATPHNTDTQYF. The CDR3 DNA reads TGTGCCAGCAGCGCCACACCGCACAACACAGATACGCAGTATTTT.

This chain uses TRBV6-5 with TRBJ1-1; possible D gene TRBD1, 6 bases. The V end lost 6 bases, the J end lost 2 bases, and 13 bases lay between the germline ends. The CDR3 runs to 14 residues. Germline V CDR1 and CDR2: MNHEY, SVGAGI. Here the CDR3 reads CASSKHRDNTEAFF. In DNA form, the CDR3 reads TGTGCCAGCAGCAAGCACAGGGATAACACTGAAGCTTTCTTT.